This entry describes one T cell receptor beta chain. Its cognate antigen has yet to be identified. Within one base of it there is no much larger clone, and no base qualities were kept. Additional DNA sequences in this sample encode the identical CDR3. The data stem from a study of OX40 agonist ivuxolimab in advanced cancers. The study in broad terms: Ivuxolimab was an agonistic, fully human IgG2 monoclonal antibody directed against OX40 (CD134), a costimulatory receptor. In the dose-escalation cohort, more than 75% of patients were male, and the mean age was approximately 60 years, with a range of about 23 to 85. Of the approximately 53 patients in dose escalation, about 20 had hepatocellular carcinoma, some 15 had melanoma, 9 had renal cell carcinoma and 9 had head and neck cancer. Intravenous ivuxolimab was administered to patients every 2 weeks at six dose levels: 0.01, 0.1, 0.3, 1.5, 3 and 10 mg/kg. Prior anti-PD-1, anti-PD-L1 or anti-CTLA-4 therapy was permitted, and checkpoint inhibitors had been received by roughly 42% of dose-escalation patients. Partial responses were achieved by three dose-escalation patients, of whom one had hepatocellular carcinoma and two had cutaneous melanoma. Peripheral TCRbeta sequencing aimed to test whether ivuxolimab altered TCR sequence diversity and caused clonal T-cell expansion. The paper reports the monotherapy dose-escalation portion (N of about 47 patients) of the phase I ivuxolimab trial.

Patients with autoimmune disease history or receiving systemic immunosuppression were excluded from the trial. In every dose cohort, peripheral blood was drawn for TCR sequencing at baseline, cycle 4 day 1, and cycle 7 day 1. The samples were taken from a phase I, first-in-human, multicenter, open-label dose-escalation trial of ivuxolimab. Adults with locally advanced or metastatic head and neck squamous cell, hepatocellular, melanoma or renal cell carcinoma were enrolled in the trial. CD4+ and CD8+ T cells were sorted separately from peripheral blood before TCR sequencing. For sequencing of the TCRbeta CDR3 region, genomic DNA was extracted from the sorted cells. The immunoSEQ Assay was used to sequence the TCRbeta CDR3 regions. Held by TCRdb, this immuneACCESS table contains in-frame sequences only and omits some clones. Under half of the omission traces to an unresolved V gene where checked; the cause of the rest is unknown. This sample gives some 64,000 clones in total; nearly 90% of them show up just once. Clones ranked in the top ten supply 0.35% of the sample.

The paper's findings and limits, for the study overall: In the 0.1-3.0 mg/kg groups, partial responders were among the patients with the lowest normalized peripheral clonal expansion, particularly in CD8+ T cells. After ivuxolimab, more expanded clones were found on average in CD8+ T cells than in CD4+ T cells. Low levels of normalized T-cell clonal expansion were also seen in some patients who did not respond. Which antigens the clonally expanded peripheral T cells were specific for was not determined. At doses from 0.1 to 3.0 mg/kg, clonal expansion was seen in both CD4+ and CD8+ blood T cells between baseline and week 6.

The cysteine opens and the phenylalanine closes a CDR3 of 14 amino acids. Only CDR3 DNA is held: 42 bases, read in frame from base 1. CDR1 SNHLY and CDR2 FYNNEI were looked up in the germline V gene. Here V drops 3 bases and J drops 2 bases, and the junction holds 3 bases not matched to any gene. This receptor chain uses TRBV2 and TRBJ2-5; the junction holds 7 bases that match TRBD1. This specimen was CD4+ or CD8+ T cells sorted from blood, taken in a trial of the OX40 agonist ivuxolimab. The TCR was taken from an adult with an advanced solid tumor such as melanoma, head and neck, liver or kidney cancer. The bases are TGTGCCAGCAGTGACCCGGGACAGCAAGAGACCCAGTACTTC. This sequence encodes CASSDPGQQETQYF.